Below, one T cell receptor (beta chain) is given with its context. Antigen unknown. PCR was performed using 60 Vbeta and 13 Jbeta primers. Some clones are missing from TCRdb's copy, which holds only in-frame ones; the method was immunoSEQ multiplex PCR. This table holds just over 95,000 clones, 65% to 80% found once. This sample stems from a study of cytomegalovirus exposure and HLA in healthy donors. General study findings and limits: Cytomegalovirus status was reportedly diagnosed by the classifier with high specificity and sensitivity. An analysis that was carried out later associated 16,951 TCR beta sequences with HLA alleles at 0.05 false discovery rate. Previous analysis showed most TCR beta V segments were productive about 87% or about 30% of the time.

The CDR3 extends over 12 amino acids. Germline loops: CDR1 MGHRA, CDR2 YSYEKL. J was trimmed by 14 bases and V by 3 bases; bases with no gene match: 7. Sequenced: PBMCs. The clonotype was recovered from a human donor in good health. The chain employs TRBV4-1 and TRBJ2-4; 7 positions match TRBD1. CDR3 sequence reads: CASSQETGAKYF. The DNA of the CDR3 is TGCGCCAGCAGCCAGGAAACAGGGGCCAAGTACTTC.